The 10 T cell receptor beta chains in this list originate from one sample, sequenced in a study of metastatic and nonmetastatic thyroid tumors. TCRdb re-analyzed the PCR reads through MiXCR. The data show about 8,400 clones, around 40% seen once. The entire patient cohort was treatment-naive prior to thyroid surgery. Sequenced material: tumor tissue. The receptors derive from a male donor with papillary thyroid cancer or a benign thyroid nodule (not recorded which). Some clones in this sample may be carry-over from other donors' samples.

In its sample, this clone ranks as medium-sized. The V gene is TRBV20-1, the J gene TRBJ2-7, with 9 bases lining up with TRBD1. From germline, CDR1 is DFQATT and CDR2 SNEGSKA (reference sequence). The ends lost 1 base at V and 4 bases at J; junction bases unmatched: 8. The CDR3 covers 15 residues. The CDR3 DNA is TGCAGTGCTAGAGCAGCCGGGACAGGGTTGTACGAGCAGTACTTC. Protein product: CSARAAGTGLYEQYF.

Concerning this clone itself: This sample includes further DNA sequences coding for the same CDR3. The V gene is TRBV5-1, the J gene TRBJ2-7; tentative D call: TRBD1 (5 bases). CDR3 size: 18 residues. With 0 bases removed from V and 3 bases from J, the gap between germline ends came to 22 bases. Per the germline V gene, CDR1 is SGHRS and CDR2 is YFSETQ. DNA of the CDR3: TGCGCCAGCAGCTTGGTAGGGCTACAAGGGGTCAAGTTCTACGAGCAGTACTTC. This translates into CASSLVGLQGVKFYEQYF.

In its sample, this clone was seen many times. No conserved phenylalanine or tryptophan ends this CDR3, so it is likely a read error. The gene calls are TRBV5-4 and TRBJ2-2; D remains ambiguous. The CDR3 has 14 residues. V was clipped by 4 bases and J by 1 base, with 8 bases between them. Per the germline V gene, CDR1 is SGHNT and CDR2 is YYREEE (reference sequence). The CDR3 here is CASSRDKNTGELFL. CDR3 in DNA: TGTGCCAGCAGCCGAGACAAGAACACCGGGGAGCTGTTTCTT.

The chain carries TRBV28 and TRBJ1-2; TRBD1 is a possible D gene (5 bases). Germline assignment: CDR1 MDHEN and CDR2 SYDVKM. This CDR3 spans 13 amino acids. The ends were cut back, 4 bases at V and 4 bases at J, with 10 bases in the middle. The CDR3 reads CASSSGTLYGYTF. The CDR3 coding sequence is TGTGCCAGCAGTTCCGGGACTCTCTATGGCTACACCTTC.

This clone was seen a few times. The rearrangement joins TRBV19 to TRBJ1-1; maybe TRBD1 (6 bases). The V and J ends lost 5 bases and 0 bases respectively, with 13 bases between them. Germline lookup yields CDR1 LNHDA and CDR2 SQIVND (reference sequence). This CDR3 contains 15 residues. CDR3 in DNA: TGTGCCAGTAGTCGCTCACAGGGATTGAACACTGAAGCTTTCTTT. This translates into CASSRSQGLNTEAFF.

This rearrangement joins TRBV18 to TRBJ1-1, with D possibly matching TRBD1 (5 bases). Trimming left V 0 bases short and J 1 base short, with 9 bases between. The CDR3 consists of 15 residues. Germline V gives CDR1 KGHSH, CDR2 LQKENI. The CDR3 DNA reads as TGTGCCAGCTCACCACCGGGACCTCGGAACACTGAAGCTTTCTTT. Amino acid sequence: CASSPPGPRNTEAFF.

This clone showed up just a few times. V gene TRBV6-1 combines with J gene TRBJ1-6; the D is unclear. The CDR3 is made up of 15 amino acids. The germline gives CDR1 MNHNS, CDR2 SASEGT. Trimming cost V 1 base and J 0 bases, with 4 bases left between them. CDR3 residues: CASSEGSSYNSPLHF. CDR3 sequence (DNA): TGTGCCAGCAGTGAAGGGAGCTCCTATAATTCACCCCTCCACTTT.

This CDR3 reads CASSFGQGHEKLFF. In DNA form, the CDR3 reads TGTGCCAGCAGCTTCGGACAGGGTCATGAAAAACTGTTTTTT. V is TRBV7-8 and J is TRBJ1-4, with TRBD1 matching over 8 bases. Germline loops: CDR1 SGHVS, CDR2 FQNEAQ. The CDR3 extends over 14 amino acids. After removal of 3 bases from V and 6 bases from J, the junction contained 3 bases not matched to a gene.

This sequence joins TRBV20-1 and TRBJ2-7; 7 bases agree with TRBD2. This CDR3 region has 15 residues. Germline V CDR1 and CDR2: DFQATT, SNEGSKA (reference sequence). The V segment lost 7 bases and the J segment 4 bases; nucleotides outside the gene matches: 16. The CDR3 DNA reads as TGCAGTGTGGGGGGGTCAGGGTCCCTCGAATACGAGCAGTACTTC. Translating it yields CSVGGSGSLEYEQYF.

The chain is built from TRBV20-1 and TRBJ1-2; a weak D match, TRBD1 (6 bases). The V end was cut by 6 bases, the J end by 5 bases, with 7 bases between. The CDR3 runs to 10 residues. The V gene's germline CDR1 is DFQATT and CDR2 SNEGSKA (reference sequence). CDR3 protein: CSATGYGYTF. In DNA, the CDR3 is TGCAGTGCCACAGGGTATGGCTACACCTTC.